This T cell receptor beta chain comes out of a study of cytomegalovirus exposure and HLA in healthy donors (dated by TCRdb to the late 2010s). A note on the overall study: According to an earlier analysis of 587 of the donors, about 180 million T cells yielded over 100 million unique TCR beta sequences and approximately 300 Gb of sequence data. About 280 gigabases of sequencing data and 70 million to 95 million unique TCR sequences made up an early release that covered 500 to 650 HLA-typed donors. Among the roughly 400 genotyped donors, roughly 80% belonged to the genetic ancestry cluster associated with self-reported Caucasian donors. The study aimed to test whether cataloging public T cell receptors could reveal signatures of past pathogen exposure. Using immunosequencing, the study profiled T cell repertoires from around 670 subjects and related those repertoires to cytomegalovirus serostatus. In addition to the first cohort of around 670 subjects, a separate validation cohort of 100 to 150 different subjects was used. The study combined high-throughput TCR immunosequencing, statistical association of individual TCRs with disease status, and machine learning to predict cytomegalovirus infection status. A later analysis re-analyzed previously published TCR beta repertoires from about 730 donors and added high-resolution HLA genotyping to study TCR occurrence patterns. Rather than drawing on any new phenotypic data, the later analysis identified candidate immune exposures from TCR beta sequences and the way those sequences occurred across donors. An earlier analysis of approximately 640 of the donors applied high-throughput TCR beta sequencing to assess whether each TCR beta V gene segment acted as functional or pseudogenic. Alongside the repertoire data, information on donor age, sex, ethnicity and CMV serostatus was compiled. A later genetic analysis used genome-wide SNP genotypes for about 55% of the 666 donors, treating that subset as a discovery cohort. All discovery cohort repertoires had been generated using a single sequencing platform. Class I and class II HLA loci were covered by the typing at four-digit resolution. The number of donors typed differed by locus, with about 629-640 for A, B, C, DRB1 and DQB1, more than 500 for DQA1, under 610 for DPA1, and 400 to 490 for DPB1. Roughly five DR-DQ haplotypes were treated as single units for association and clustering because of strong linkage in the cohort. On average, roughly 240,000 unique TCR beta nucleotide sequences were sequenced per donor among 398 genotyped donors of the cohort, with roughly 20% of those sequences being non-productive.

Comment on this clone: Its antigen is unknown. No quality values exist for individual bases; no much larger clone is one base distant.

Study-wide findings and limitations: A later analysis associated 16,951 TCR beta sequences with specific HLA alleles at a false discovery rate of 0.05. Roughly uniform sequencing depth across donors was assumed in presence/absence analyses, although this assumption may not hold. The only immune exposure information available for the cohort was CMV serostatus. Because some donors lacked HLA typing at each locus, the association tests relied only on the typed subset. In a later analysis, the rate of TCR association differed among HLA loci, with DRB1 alleles having the most associated TCRs and HLA-C alleles having the fewest. The classifier was reported to diagnose cytomegalovirus status with high specificity and sensitivity in both the original cohort and the validation cohort. V-gene and J-gene trimming of TCR beta chains was associated with a missense DCLRE1C variant in a later genetic analysis, and the association was replicated in an independent cohort. Because the 87-base-pair reads could not distinguish some IMGT-functional V segments, including TRBV6-2 and TRBV6-3, those segments were excluded. The authors suggested that the approach could potentially be generalized to other disease states and immunological phenotypes. Assigning TCR associations to individual alleles was difficult when HLA alleles, especially DR and DQ, strongly co-occurred. In a later genetic analysis, fewer N-insertions in productive TCRs were reported among donors in an Asian-associated ancestry cluster than the 666-donor mean. In a later analysis, most CMV-associated TCR beta chains were found to appear HLA-restricted, with HLA associations seemingly driven largely by CMV exposure. Most TCR sequences were observed very rarely across donors, whereas some public TCRs were present in many individuals. Correlated functional status among segregating V segments might be attributable to linkage disequilibrium, but an unknown experimental factor could not be ruled out. A few of the identified cytomegalovirus-associated TCR beta chains were confirmed in vitro to be specific for cytomegalovirus antigens. Compared with equally common non-associated chains, HLA-associated TCR beta chains in a later analysis were more clonally expanded and had lower generation probabilities. In a later analysis, several top co-occurrence clusters were reported to appear linked to parvovirus B19, influenza, CMV and Epstein-Barr virus. Only TCR beta chains were sequenced in this cohort, and the absence of alpha or paired-chain data limited detectable features. A further reported finding was that TCR beta sequences accurately predicted the HLA-A and HLA-B alleles for most subjects in the first cohort. A cluster of highly shared sequence variants was judged likely to be a technical artifact of the sequencing pipeline. An earlier analysis of approximately 500 of the donors showed that most TCR beta V segments appeared in productive rearrangements either about 87% or about 30% of the time, which broadly matched IMGT annotations. Some 16 rarely observed V segments, including chromosome 9 orphons, were excluded from the earlier analysis of about 600 of the donors because counts were too low. A total of fewer than 200 TCR beta chains were listed by the study as associated with cytomegalovirus.

The cohort consisted of approximately 690 healthy bone marrow donors. At the time of sampling, every cohort member was nominally healthy, though immune exposures that went unrecorded were likely present. The donor tested CMV seronegative and was one of the 352 seronegative cohort members. A peripheral blood sample was collected from each donor, and TCR beta sequencing was performed on peripheral blood mononuclear cells. The Qiagen DNeasy Blood Extraction Kit was used to extract genomic DNA from the blood cell samples. CDR1 SNHLY and CDR2 FYNNEI were looked up in the germline V gene. The trim is 9 bases for V and 1 base for J, with a gap of 12 bases between the germline ends. The CDR3 runs 13 residues from the cysteine to the phenylalanine. The kept DNA is CDR3 alone, 39 bases in frame from the first base. Library construction relied on the immunoSEQ multiplex PCR assay. For the multiplex PCR, a mixture combining 60 forward primers for TCR Vbeta segments and 13 reverse primers for TCR Jbeta segments was used. Amplification of the CDR3 region of rearranged TCR beta genes was performed with a multiplex PCR assay on genomic DNA. The amplified TCR beta libraries were sequenced on the Illumina HiSeq System as 87-base-pair reads. The paper's data handling went like this. Across the roughly 670 repertoires, a later analysis counted roughly 77 million unique TCR beta chains, roughly 11 million of which were shared by at least two donors. Raw reads were error-corrected and collapsed into unique sequences with a nearest-neighbor algorithm that merged closely related sequences to remove PCR and sequencing errors. Alignment of CDR3 sequences to IMGT reference sequences was used to assign V, D and J gene segments. Each retained sequence needed at least a six-nucleotide match to both a V gene segment and a J gene segment. Rearrangements were called productive when the CDR3 lacked stop codons and stayed in frame with V and J; all others were non-productive. Following IMGT convention, CDR3 was defined as the stretch from the second conserved V-encoded cysteine up to the conserved J-encoded phenylalanine. Sequences without an unambiguous match to a single V gene segment were excluded from the earlier analysis of 450 to 750 of the donors. In an earlier analysis of 587 of the donors, V segments were called functional above 56.7% productive rearrangements and were called segregating when the between-donor standard deviation exceeded 5%. A statistical classification framework was built to diagnose cytomegalovirus status from the catalog of TCR beta chain sequences. In a later analysis, V and J genes were assigned by comparing TCR nucleotide sequences against IMGT/GENE-DB human TR gene sequences. Using the TCRdist pipeline, a later analysis assigned CDR3 sequences along with most-parsimonious VDJ recombination scenarios. In a later analysis, every TCR beta chain was defined by the combination of its CDR3 amino acid sequence and its V-gene family, and reads without a unique V-gene family were dropped. To address suspected cross-contamination and a sequencing artifact, a later analysis removed 592 highly shared, low-generation-probability nucleotide sequences. For each public chain, a later analysis derived a clonal expansion index from normalized ranks of inferred template counts within each repertoire. A later analysis computed generation probabilities with a VDJ recombination model fitted to out-of-frame rearrangements, and checked the results against IGoR. A later analysis scored TCR-TCR, TCR-HLA and TCR-CMV co-occurrence with hypergeometric tests, applying a repertoire-size bias correction to TCR pairs. To estimate false discovery rates, a later analysis permuted the HLA or CMV assignments 20 times. In a later analysis, co-occurring TCRs were grouped using DBSCAN, and TCRdist sequence similarity was added for clustering within HLA-allele-positive subsets. Repertoires with fewer than 30,000 or more than 120,000 public chains, plus five repertoires with anomalous nucleotide sharing, were excluded from co-occurrence clustering. The source is immuneACCESS, and TCRdb retained only in-frame sequences with V and J called. Part of the clones is not carried over; for the studies checked, unresolved V genes explain less than half of this, and the remainder is unexplained. The D gene and trimming were derived from the DNA, and the V and J assignments and clone size from that table. This sample lists under 250,000 clones; around 77% were detected once. The biggest ten clones account for under 2% of the sample.

This clonotype was obtained from a man aged 25-45 years in good health and CMV-seronegative. The V gene is TRBV2 and the J gene is TRBJ2-5, with TRBD2 tentatively as D gene (6 bases match). The sample consisted of PBMCs. The CDR3 reads CASTSYIQETQYF. The sequenced DNA is TGTGCCAGTACTAGCTATATCCAAGAGACCCAGTACTTC.